This T cell receptor beta chain was documented in a study of T cells in Graves' hyperthyroidism and ophthalmopathy. The source material, RNA transcripts, was used to amplify TCR beta CDR3 regions. HTBI primers were used for first-round RT-PCR of the TCR CDR3. TCRdb re-analysed the multiplex PCR reads in MiXCR, keeping a single row per CDR3 protein. The table has some 620,000 distinct CDR3 sequences, around 15% seen once. This clonotype has just a few counts. Germline CDR1 GTSNPN, CDR2 SVGIG (reference sequence). The CDR3 sequence is 13 residues long. Trimming cost V 2 bases and J 7 bases; bases outside gene matches: 5.

The chain has TRBV30 and TRBJ2-1; 7 bases are shared with TRBD1. Sequencing input: blood. The clonotype was recovered from a woman in her 30s with Graves' hyperthyroidism. This chain's CDR3 is CAWSTQGVNEQFF. As DNA, the CDR3 is TGTGCCTGGAGTACCCAGGGGGTTAATGAGCAGTTCTTC.